One and the same sample provided the 22 T cell receptor beta chains below, sequenced in a study of T cell clonality in common variable immunodeficiency. Method: immunoSEQ multiplex PCR; TCRdb's copy keeps in-frame clones and lacks some. The sample was found to contain 50,000 to 55,000 clones, and every one recurs. The sequenced sample was peripheral blood mononuclear cells. These receptor sequences come from a person between 18 and 75 years old in good health.

On this clone itself: The CDR3 goes on 3 residues after the read ends, and that part is filled in from the germline J gene. The J gene is TRBJ2-7, the V gene TRBV11-2; D uncertain. CDR3 length: 13 residues. V was pared by 4 bases and J by 4 bases, with 11 bases between. Germline CDR1 and CDR2: SGHAT and FQNNGV. CDR3 in amino acids: CASSSSHLYEQYF. CDR3 bases read: TGTGCCAGCAGCTCTTCCCACCTATACGAG.

This clone came up many times. The read falls 3 residues short of the CDR3 end, and the missing part is taken from the germline J gene. This chain uses TRBV7-6 with TRBJ2-3; D gene unclear. CDR1 is SGHVS and CDR2 is FNYEAQ in the germline V gene. Between the trimmed V and J ends, which lost 5 bases and 8 bases, there was a span of 14 bases. The CDR3 contains 13 residues. The CDR3 bases that were read are TGTGCCAGCAGCCGTACCGCTAGTGGTACG. It yields the protein CASSRTASGT. The whole CDR3 sequence is CASSRTASGTQYF.

In its sample, this clone was seen many times. The read falls 3 residues short of the CDR3 end, and the missing part is taken from the germline J gene. This rearrangement joins TRBV7-9 to TRBJ2-1, with D possibly matching TRBD1 (5 bases). CDR1 is SEHNR and CDR2 is FQNEAQ in the germline V gene (reference sequence). CDR3 length: 15 amino acids. V shed 3 bases and J shed 5 bases, with 14 bases lying between them. CDR3 DNA, as far as it was read: TGTGCCAGCAGCTTTACCAGACAGACTGACAATGAG. Translation: CASSFTRQTDNE. The full CDR3 protein reads CASSFTRQTDNEQFF.

This clone has at least ten counts. The DNA ends 3 residues before the CDR3 does, and the rest of the CDR3 is filled in from the germline J gene. The chain couples TRBV14 to TRBJ1-4; D perhaps matches TRBD1 (6 bases). The CDR3 extends over 12 amino acids. V lost 4 bases and J 10 bases, leaving 10 bases between the germline ends. Germline CDR1 SGHDN, CDR2 FVKESK. The CDR3 bases that were read are TGTGCCAGCAGCCCCCAGGGGCGAAAA. Amino acid sequence: CASSPQGRK. The full CDR3 is CASSPQGRKLFF.

On this clone: The observed sequence ends 3 residues before the CDR3 terminus, with the missing tail filled in from the germline J gene. The gene calls are TRBV2 and TRBJ2-1; D not certain. The CDR3 is made up of 10 amino acids. Trimming took 8 bases from V and 5 from J, leaving 4 bases between them. Germline CDR1 and CDR2: SNHLY and FYNNEI. The sequenced CDR3 bases are TGTGCCAGCCTAGACAATGAG. The encoded protein is CASLDNE. The full CDR3 reads CASLDNEQFF.

This clone has a count of ten or more. With the read ending 3 residues before the CDR3 end, the germline J gene is used to fill in that end. The chain is built from TRBV5-1 and TRBJ1-1, with D perhaps matching TRBD1 (5 bases). This CDR3 comprises 16 residues. V lost 0 bases to trimming and J lost 2 bases, with 14 bases between them. Germline assignment: CDR1 SGHRS and CDR2 YFSETQ. CDR3 DNA, as far as it was read: TGCGCCAGCAGCTTGGCGCTCAGGGCAGGAAACACTGAA. Amino acids: CASSLALRAGNTE. The whole CDR3 protein reads CASSLALRAGNTEAFF. The full variable domain, completed using reference TRBV5-1 and TRBJ1-1, is KAGVTQTPRYLIKTRGQQVTLSCSPISGHRSVSWYQQTPGQGLQFLFEYFSETQRNKGNFPGRFSGRQFSNSRSEMNVSTLELGDSALYLCASSLALRAGNTEAFFGQGTRLTVV.

Ten or more counts support this clone. The CDR3 is cut off 3 residues early in the read; its end comes from the germline J gene. The chain uses TRBV5-4 and TRBJ2-3; TRBD1 might be the D (5 bases). CDR1 is SGHNT, CDR2 YYREEE, per germline (reference sequence). The CDR3 is made up of 15 amino acids. Trimming shortened V by 1 base and J by 5 bases, and 14 bases separated the two germline ends. The CDR3 bases that were read are TGTGCCAGCAGCTTGAAGTCCGCAGGGATAGATACG. This codes for CASSLKSAGIDT. The complete CDR3 reads CASSLKSAGIDTQYF.

This clone was detected ten times or more. The covered CDR3 bases are TGTGCCAGCTCACCAAGTCGGCGGGGGCCAAAAGAGACC. It yields the protein CASSPSRRGPKET. The entire CDR3 sequence reads CASSPSRRGPKETQYF. V is TRBV18 and J is TRBJ2-5; weak D call: TRBD2 (7 bases). The read terminates 3 residues before the CDR3 end, so the remaining end is supplied by the germline J gene. CDR1 and CDR2 (germline): KGHSH, LQKENI. V lost 2 bases, J lost 3 bases, and 16 bases lay in between. There are 16 residues in the CDR3.

This clone was seen a handful of times. The CDR3 end is not reached by the read, which stops 3 residues before it; the germline J gene fills it in. The chain employs TRBV6-2 or TRBV6-3 and TRBJ2-7, with 7 bases fitting TRBD1. With V trimmed by 2 bases and J by 4 bases, 8 bases remained unmatched. Germline V gene sequence: CDR1 MNHEY, CDR2 SVGEGT. CDR3 length: 15 amino acids. The covered CDR3 bases are TGTGCCAGCAGTTACACCGACAGGGTTCCATACGAG. Its protein product is CASSYTDRVPYE. In full, the CDR3 reads CASSYTDRVPYEQYF.

This clone has ten or more counts. The read falls 3 residues short of the CDR3 end, and the missing part is taken from the germline J gene. This chain connects TRBV19 to TRBJ1-6; no clear D. This CDR3 has 13 residues. CDR1 and CDR2 (germline): LNHDA, SQIVND (reference sequence). Between the trimmed V and J ends, which lost 4 bases and 7 bases, there was a span of 8 bases. CDR3 sequence: CASSSEKNSPLHF. Incomplete CDR3 DNA: TGTGCCAGTAGTAGCGAAAAGAATTCACCC.

In this sample, this clone turned up many times. The sequenced fragment ends 3 residues before the CDR3 boundary, so the rest is inferred from the germline J gene. The rearrangement uses TRBV10-1 and TRBJ1-5; TRBD1 aligns across 7 bases. CDR1 WNHNN and CDR2 SYGVQD come from the germline V gene (reference sequence). The CDR3 sequence is 16 residues long. The J segment lost 4 bases and the V segment lost 6 bases, leaving 12 bases of the junction unmatched. The sequenced CDR3 bases are TGCGCCAGCAGAACCGGGACAGACGCCTCTAATCAGCCC. Its protein is CASRTGTDASNQP. The full CDR3 protein reads CASRTGTDASNQPQHF.

This clone was picked up many times. The read is 3 residues too short to cover the CDR3 end, so that end is filled in from the germline J gene. The V gene is TRBV6-1, the J gene TRBJ1-1, with TRBD1 as a possible D gene (6 bases). The germline V gene has CDR1 MNHNS and CDR2 SASEGT. The CDR3 sequence is 13 residues long. The sequenced CDR3 bases are TGTGCCAGCAGTGAAACCCGGACAGCCGAA. Translation gives CASSETRTAE. In full, the CDR3 is CASSETRTAEAFF.

Comment on this clone: The CDR3 goes on 3 residues after the read ends, and that part is filled in from the germline J gene. The chain joins TRBV19 to TRBJ2-5, with TRBD2 identical over 13 bases. Looked up from germline, CDR1 is LNHDA and CDR2 is SQIVND (reference sequence). J lost 5 bases, V lost 4 bases, and 7 bases had no gene match. This CDR3 has 16 amino acids. The covered CDR3 bases are TGTGCCAGTAGTAGGGGACTAGCGGGGAGCGGGGAGACC. Translating it yields CASSRGLAGSGET. The complete CDR3 sequence is CASSRGLAGSGETQYF.

This clone was detected ten times or more. The read ends 3 residues before the CDR3 terminus; that terminus is restored from the germline J gene. The chain couples TRBV19 to TRBJ2-7, with 7 bases lining up with TRBD2. The CDR3 covers 14 residues. Germline assignment: CDR1 LNHDA and CDR2 SQIVND (reference sequence). V gave up 5 bases and J gave up 0 bases; unmatched junction bases: 4. CDR3 bases read: TGTGCCAGTAGTTCCGGGACTATCTCCTACGAG. Translation: CASSSGTISYE. The full-length CDR3 reads as CASSSGTISYEQYF. Together with reference TRBV19 and TRBJ2-7, the CDR3 gives the full variable domain: DGGITQSPKYLFRKEGQNVTLSCEQNLNHDAMYWYRQDPGQGLRLIYYSQIVNDFQKGDIAEGYSVSREKKESFPLTVTSAQKNPTAFYLCASSSGTISYEQYFGPGTRLTVT.

This clone was picked up many times. The CDR3 extends 3 residues past the end of the read, so its final part is completed from the germline J gene. The J gene is TRBJ1-5, the V gene TRBV19; possibly TRBD1 for D (6 bases). The CDR3 is 16 amino acids. In germline, CDR1 is LNHDA, CDR2 SQIVND (reference sequence). V was trimmed by 4 bases and J by 9 bases, leaving 22 bases between them. The CDR3 protein is CASSTTYRTADWPQHF. The covered CDR3 bases are TGTGCCAGTAGTACAACCTATCGGACAGCTGATTGGCCC.

This clone was counted many times. The sequence runs out 3 residues before the end of the CDR3; the remainder is reconstructed from the germline J gene. V and J are TRBV10-3 and TRBJ2-5; D possibly corresponds to TRBD1 (5 bases). The germline V gene has CDR1 ENHRY and CDR2 SYGVKD. Trimming cost V 7 bases and J 5 bases, with 14 bases left between them. This CDR3 region has 13 residues. The CDR3 DNA, read in part, is TGTGCCATCAAGGCCAGGGTTGAGGAGACC. This sequence encodes CAIKARVEET. The entire CDR3 reads CAIKARVEETQYF.

This clone was seen ten or more times. The CDR3 extends 3 residues past the end of the read, so its final part is completed from the germline J gene. The rearrangement joins TRBV20-1 to TRBJ2-7, with 8 bases that match TRBD1. Per the germline V gene, CDR1 is DFQATT and CDR2 is SNEGSKA (reference sequence). The trim removed 1 base at V and 5 bases at J, leaving 10 bases unmatched. There are 15 residues in the CDR3. CDR3 sequence reads: CSARAPDRAGDEQYF. CDR3 DNA, as far as it was read: TGCAGTGCTAGAGCACCGGACAGGGCTGGGGACGAG.

This clone has at least ten counts. From the germline J gene comes the end of the CDR3, since the read stops 3 residues before it. The chain combines TRBV5-1 with TRBJ1-4, with unresolved D. Germline-derived CDR1 and CDR2 are SGHRS and YFSETQ. V lost 0 bases, J lost 7 bases, and 10 bases lay in between. This CDR3 is 14 amino acids long. The CDR3 here is CASSLAKPGEKLFF. The CDR3 DNA, read in part, is TGCGCCAGCAGCTTGGCTAAGCCGGGTGAAAAA.

This clone came up a few times. The CDR3 end lies 3 residues beyond the end of the read and is filled in from the germline J gene. The rearrangement uses TRBV7-9 and TRBJ2-1; 9 bases agree with TRBD1. Germline lookup yields CDR1 SEHNR and CDR2 FQNEAQ (reference sequence). Trimming removed 5 bases from V and 8 bases from J; junction bases left unmatched: 10. The CDR3 consists of 15 residues. The CDR3 bases that were read are TGTGCCAGCAGCCCCCGGGACAGGGCATTCGATGAG. This sequence encodes CASSPRDRAFDE. The entire CDR3 is CASSPRDRAFDEQFF. Together with reference TRBV7-9 and TRBJ2-1, the CDR3 gives the full variable domain: DTGVSQNPRHKITKRGQNVTFRCDPISEHNRLYWYRQTLGQGPEFLTYFQNEAQLEKSRLLSDRFSAERPKGSFSTLEIQRTEQGDSAMYLCASSPRDRAFDEQFFGPGTRLTVL.

This clone came up many times. The CDR3: CSARDSTSYEQYF. The DNA read from the CDR3 is TGCAGTGCTAGAGATAGCACCTCCTACGAG. The chain has TRBV20-1 and TRBJ2-7; D is uncertain. The CDR3 is cut off 3 residues early in the read; its end comes from the germline J gene. Germline CDR1 and CDR2: DFQATT and SNEGSKA (reference sequence). V was clipped by 0 bases and J by 0 bases, with 6 bases between them. CDR3 length equals 13 residues.

As regards this clone: Read data end 3 residues before the CDR3 end; the end is taken from the germline J gene. The chain employs TRBV5-6 and TRBJ1-2, with D tentatively TRBD1 (5 bases). CDR3 size: 15 residues. CDR1 and CDR2 from the germline V gene are SGHDT and YYEEEE. CDR3 bases read: TGTGCCAGCAGCTTGCATCCGGGACTAAGGACGGCC. Protein: CASSLHPGLRTA. From start to end, the CDR3 is CASSLHPGLRTAYTF.

This clone was seen a few times. The read terminates 3 residues before the CDR3 end, so the remaining end is supplied by the germline J gene. This chain joins TRBV2 and TRBJ1-4; D might be TRBD1 (5 bases). The CDR3 is 13 amino acids. CDR1 SNHLY and CDR2 FYNNEI come from the germline V gene. V lost 7 bases, J lost 6 bases, and 12 bases lay in between. Here the CDR3 reads CASNQGVDEKLFF. CDR3 bases read: TGTGCCAGCAATCAGGGCGTTGATGAAAAA.